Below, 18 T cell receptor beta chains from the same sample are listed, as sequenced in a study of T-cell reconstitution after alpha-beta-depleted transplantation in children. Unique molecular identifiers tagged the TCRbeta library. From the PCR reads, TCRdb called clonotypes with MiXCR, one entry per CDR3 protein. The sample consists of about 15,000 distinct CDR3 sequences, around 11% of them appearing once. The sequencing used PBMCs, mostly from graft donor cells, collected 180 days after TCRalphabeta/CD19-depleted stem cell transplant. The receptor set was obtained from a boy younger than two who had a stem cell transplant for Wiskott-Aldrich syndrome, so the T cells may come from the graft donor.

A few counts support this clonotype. The CDR3 nucleotides read TGCGCCAGCAGCTATGCAGCGGGAGGAATCTACAATGAGCAGTTCTTC. Amino acid sequence: CASSYAAGGIYNEQFF. The V call is TRBV5-1, the J call TRBJ2-1, with 9 bases aligning to TRBD2. Looked up from germline, CDR1 is SGHRS and CDR2 is YFSETQ. Trimming took 3 bases from V and 3 from J; bases not matched to a gene: 7. The CDR3 is made up of 16 amino acids.

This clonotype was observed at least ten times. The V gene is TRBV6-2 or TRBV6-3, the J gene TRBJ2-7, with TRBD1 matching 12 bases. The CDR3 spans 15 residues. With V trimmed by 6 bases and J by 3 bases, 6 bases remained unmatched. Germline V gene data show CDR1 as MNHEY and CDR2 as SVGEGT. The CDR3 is CASRRGQGALYEQYF. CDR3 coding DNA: TGTGCCAGCAGAAGGGGACAGGGGGCGCTCTACGAGCAGTACTTC.

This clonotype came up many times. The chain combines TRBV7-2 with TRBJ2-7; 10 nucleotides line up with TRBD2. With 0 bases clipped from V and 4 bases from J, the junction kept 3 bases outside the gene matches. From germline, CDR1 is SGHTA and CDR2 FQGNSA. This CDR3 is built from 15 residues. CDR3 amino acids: CASSLAKREGYEQYF. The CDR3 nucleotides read TGTGCCAGCAGCTTAGCTAAGCGGGAGGGGTACGAGCAGTACTTC.

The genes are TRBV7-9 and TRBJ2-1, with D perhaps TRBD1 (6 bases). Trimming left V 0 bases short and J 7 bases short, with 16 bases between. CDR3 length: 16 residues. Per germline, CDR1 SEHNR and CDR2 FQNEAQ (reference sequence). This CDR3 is CASSLAGSGAWNEQFF. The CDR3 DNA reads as TGTGCCAGCAGCTTAGCTGGGTCAGGGGCGTGGAATGAGCAGTTCTTC. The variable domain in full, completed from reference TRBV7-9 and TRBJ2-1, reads DTGVSQNPRHKITKRGQNVTFRCDPISEHNRLYWYRQTLGQGPEFLTYFQNEAQLEKSRLLSDRFSAERPKGSFSTLEIQRTEQGDSAMYLCASSLAGSGAWNEQFFGPGTRLTVL.

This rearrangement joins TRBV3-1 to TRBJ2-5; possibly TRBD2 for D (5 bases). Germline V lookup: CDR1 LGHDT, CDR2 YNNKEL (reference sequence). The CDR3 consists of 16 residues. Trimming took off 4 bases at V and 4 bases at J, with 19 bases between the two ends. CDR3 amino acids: CASSPGGGSLRETQYF. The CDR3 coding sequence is TGTGCCAGCAGCCCAGGAGGCGGGTCATTAAGAGAGACCCAGTACTTC.

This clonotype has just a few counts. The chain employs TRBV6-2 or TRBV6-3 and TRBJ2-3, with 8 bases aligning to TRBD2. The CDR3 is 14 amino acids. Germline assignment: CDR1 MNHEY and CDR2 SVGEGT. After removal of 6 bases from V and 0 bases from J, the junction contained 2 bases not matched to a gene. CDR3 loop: CASSSGSSTDTQYF. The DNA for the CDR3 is TGTGCCAGCAGCAGCGGGAGCAGCACAGATACGCAGTATTTT.

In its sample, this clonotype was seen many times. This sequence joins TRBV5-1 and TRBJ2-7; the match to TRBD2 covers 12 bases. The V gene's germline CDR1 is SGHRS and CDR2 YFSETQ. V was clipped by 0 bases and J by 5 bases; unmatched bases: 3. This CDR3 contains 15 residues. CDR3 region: CASSLGLAGVDEQYF. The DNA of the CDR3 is TGCGCCAGCAGCTTGGGACTAGCGGGAGTGGACGAGCAGTACTTC. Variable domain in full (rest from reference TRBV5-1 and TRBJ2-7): KAGVTQTPRYLIKTRGQQVTLSCSPISGHRSVSWYQQTPGQGLQFLFEYFSETQRNKGNFPGRFSGRQFSNSRSEMNVSTLELGDSALYLCASSLGLAGVDEQYFGPGTRLTVT.

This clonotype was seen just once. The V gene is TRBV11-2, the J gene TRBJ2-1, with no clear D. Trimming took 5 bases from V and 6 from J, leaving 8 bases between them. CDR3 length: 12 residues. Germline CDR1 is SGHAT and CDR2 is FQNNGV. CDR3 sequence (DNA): TGTGCCAGCAGCCTGTTAGTCAATGAGCAGTTCTTC. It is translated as CASSLLVNEQFF.

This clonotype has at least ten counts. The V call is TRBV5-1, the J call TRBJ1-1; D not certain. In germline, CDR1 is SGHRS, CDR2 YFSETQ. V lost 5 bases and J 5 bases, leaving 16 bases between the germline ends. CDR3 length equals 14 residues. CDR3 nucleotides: TGCGCCAGCAGACCGACACCCGGAGGGACTGAAGCTTTCTTT. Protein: CASRPTPGGTEAFF.

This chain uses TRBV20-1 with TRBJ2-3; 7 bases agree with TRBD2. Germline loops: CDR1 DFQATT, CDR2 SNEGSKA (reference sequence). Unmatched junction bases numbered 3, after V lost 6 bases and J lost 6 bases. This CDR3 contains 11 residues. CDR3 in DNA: TGCAGTGCACTAGCGTACGATACGCAGTATTTT. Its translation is CSALAYDTQYF.

This CDR3 is CASSQGGGSTEAFF. The CDR3 DNA follows: TGTGCCAGCAGCCAAGGCGGTGGTAGCACTGAAGCTTTCTTT. The gene calls are TRBV3-1 and TRBJ1-1; D gene unclear. CDR3 length: 14 amino acids. V was shortened by 1 base and J by 4 bases, with 10 bases between the two germline ends. CDR1 is LGHDT and CDR2 is YNNKEL in the germline V gene (reference sequence).

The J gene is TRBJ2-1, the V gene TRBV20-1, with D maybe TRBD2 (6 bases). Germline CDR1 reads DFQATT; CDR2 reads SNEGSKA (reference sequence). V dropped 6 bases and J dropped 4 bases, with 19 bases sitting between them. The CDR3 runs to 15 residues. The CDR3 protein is CSAGLAETIYNEQFF. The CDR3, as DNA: TGCAGTGCGGGATTAGCGGAGACCATATACAATGAGCAGTTCTTC.

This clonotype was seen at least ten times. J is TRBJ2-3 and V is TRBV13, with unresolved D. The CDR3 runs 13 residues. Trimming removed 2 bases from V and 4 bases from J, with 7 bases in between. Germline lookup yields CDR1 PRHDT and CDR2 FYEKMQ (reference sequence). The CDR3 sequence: CASSLSGPDTQYF. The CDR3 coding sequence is TGTGCCAGCAGCTTATCGGGTCCAGATACGCAGTATTTT.

CDR3 loop: CASSRTRNEQFF. CDR3 DNA: TGCGCCAGCAGCCGGACAAGGAATGAGCAGTTCTTC. The chain carries TRBV5-1 and TRBJ2-1; possibly TRBD1 for D (5 bases). The V end was cut by 4 bases, the J end by 7 bases, with 9 bases between. The CDR3 has 12 amino acids. Germline V gene sequence: CDR1 SGHRS, CDR2 YFSETQ. The variable domain in full, with the rest retrieved from reference TRBV5-1 and TRBJ2-1, is KAGVTQTPRYLIKTRGQQVTLSCSPISGHRSVSWYQQTPGQGLQFLFEYFSETQRNKGNFPGRFSGRQFSNSRSEMNVSTLELGDSALYLCASSRTRNEQFFGPGTRLTVL.

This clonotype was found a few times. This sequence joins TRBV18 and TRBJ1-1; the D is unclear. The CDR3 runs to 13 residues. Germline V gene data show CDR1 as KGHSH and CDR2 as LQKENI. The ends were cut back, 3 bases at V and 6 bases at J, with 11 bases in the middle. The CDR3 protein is CASSPLVEAEAFF. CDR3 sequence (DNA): TGTGCCAGCTCACCGCTTGTTGAGGCTGAAGCTTTCTTT. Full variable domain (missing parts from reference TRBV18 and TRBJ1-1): NAGVMQNPRHLVRRRGQEARLRCSPMKGHSHVYWYRQLPEEGLKFMVYLQKENIIDESGMPKERFSAEFPKEGPSILRIQQVVRGDSAAYFCASSPLVEAEAFFGQGTRLTVV.

The CDR3 DNA sequence: TGTGCCAGCAGTCCCCTAGCGGGGGTAACTCATGAGCAGTTCTTC. It encodes CASSPLAGVTHEQFF. The chain couples TRBV2 to TRBJ2-1; 10 bases are shared with TRBD2. Germline CDR1 is SNHLY and CDR2 is FYNNEI. J was trimmed by 8 bases and V by 5 bases; bases with no gene match: 9. The CDR3 runs to 15 residues. The full variable domain, in which reference TRBV2 and TRBJ2-1 provide the parts outside the CDR3, is EPEVTQTPSHQVTQMGQEVILRCVPISNHLYFYWYRQILGQKVEFLVSFYNNEISEKSEIFDDQFSVERPDGSNFTLKIRSTKLEDSAMYFCASSPLAGVTHEQFFGPGTRLTVL.

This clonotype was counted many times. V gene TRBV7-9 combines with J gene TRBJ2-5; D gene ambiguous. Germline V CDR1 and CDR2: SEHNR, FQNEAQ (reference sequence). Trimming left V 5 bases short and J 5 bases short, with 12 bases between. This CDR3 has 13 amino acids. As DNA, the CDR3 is TGTGCCAGCAGCCCGGGTGGGCGGGAGACCCAGTACTTC. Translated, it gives CASSPGGRETQYF. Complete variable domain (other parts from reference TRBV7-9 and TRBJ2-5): DTGVSQNPRHKITKRGQNVTFRCDPISEHNRLYWYRQTLGQGPEFLTYFQNEAQLEKSRLLSDRFSAERPKGSFSTLEIQRTEQGDSAMYLCASSPGGRETQYFGPGTRLLVL.

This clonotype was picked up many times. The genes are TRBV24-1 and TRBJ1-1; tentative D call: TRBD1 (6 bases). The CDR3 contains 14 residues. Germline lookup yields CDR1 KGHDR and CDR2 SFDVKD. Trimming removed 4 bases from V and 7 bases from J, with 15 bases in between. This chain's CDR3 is CATSDPNRDGEAFF. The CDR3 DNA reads TGTGCCACCAGTGACCCCAACAGGGACGGTGAAGCTTTCTTT.